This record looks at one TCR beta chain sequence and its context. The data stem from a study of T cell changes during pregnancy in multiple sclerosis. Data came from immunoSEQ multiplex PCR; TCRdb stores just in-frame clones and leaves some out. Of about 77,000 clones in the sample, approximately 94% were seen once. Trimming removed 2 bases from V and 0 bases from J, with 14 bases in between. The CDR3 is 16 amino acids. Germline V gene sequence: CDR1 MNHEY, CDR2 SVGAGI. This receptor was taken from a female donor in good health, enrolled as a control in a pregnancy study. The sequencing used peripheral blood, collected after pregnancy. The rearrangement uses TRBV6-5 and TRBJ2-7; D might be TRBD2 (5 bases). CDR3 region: CASSYTHEAASYEQYF. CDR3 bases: TGTGCCAGCAGTTACACACATGAAGCGGCCTCCTACGAGCAGTACTTC.